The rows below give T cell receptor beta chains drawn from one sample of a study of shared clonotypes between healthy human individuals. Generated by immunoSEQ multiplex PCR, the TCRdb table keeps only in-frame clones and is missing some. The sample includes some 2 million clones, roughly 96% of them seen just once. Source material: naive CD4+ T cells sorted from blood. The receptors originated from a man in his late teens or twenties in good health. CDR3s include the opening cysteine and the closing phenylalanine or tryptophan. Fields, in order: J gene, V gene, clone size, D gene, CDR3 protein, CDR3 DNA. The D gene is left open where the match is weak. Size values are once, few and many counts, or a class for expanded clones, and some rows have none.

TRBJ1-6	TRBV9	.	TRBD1	CASSGGMGQRNSPLHF	TGTGCCAGCAGCGGAGGAATGGGACAGAGAAATTCACCCCTCCACTTT
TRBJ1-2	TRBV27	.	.	CASSLFGLGEGGYTF	TGTGCCAGCAGTTTATTCGGGCTAGGAGAGGGTGGCTACACCTTC
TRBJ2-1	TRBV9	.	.	CASSVNLNNEQFF	TGTGCCAGCAGCGTCAATCTCAACAATGAGCAGTTCTTC
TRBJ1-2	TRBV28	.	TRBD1	CASSLGQGARGYTF	TGTGCCAGCAGTTTAGGGCAGGGGGCGCGAGGCTACACCTTC
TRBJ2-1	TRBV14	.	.	CASSQEGLGNEQFF	TGTGCCAGCAGCCAAGAAGGTTTAGGCAATGAGCAGTTCTTC
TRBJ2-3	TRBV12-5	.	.	CASGLVGRRTDTQYF	TGTGCTAGTGGTTTGGTGGGAAGGCGCACAGATACGCAGTATTTT
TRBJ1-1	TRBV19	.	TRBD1	CASSPRTGEGTEAFF	TGTGCCAGTAGTCCCAGGACAGGGGAAGGCACTGAAGCTTTCTTT
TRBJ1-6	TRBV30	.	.	CAWSAPNSPLHF	TGTGCCTGGAGTGCCCCAAATTCACCCCTCCACTTT
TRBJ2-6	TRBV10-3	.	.	CAISPSGANVLTF	TGTGCCATCAGCCCCTCTGGGGCCAACGTCCTGACTTTC
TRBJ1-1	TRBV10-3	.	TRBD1	CAIAGGDTEAFF	TGTGCCATCGCAGGGGGGGACACTGAAGCTTTCTTT
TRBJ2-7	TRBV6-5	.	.	CASGDRGYEQYF	TGTGCCAGTGGAGACCGAGGCTACGAGCAGTACTTC
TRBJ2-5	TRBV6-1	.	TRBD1	CASSDGDRGLLWETQYF	TGTGCCAGCAGTGATGGGGACAGGGGGCTTCTGTGGGAGACCCAGTACTTC
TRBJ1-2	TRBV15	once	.	CATSRGDGEGYGYTF	TGTGCCACCAGCAGAGGGGACGGGGAGGGCTATGGCTACACCTTC
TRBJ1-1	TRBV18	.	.	CASFDRGTEAFF	TGTGCCAGCTTCGATCGGGGAACTGAAGCTTTCTTT
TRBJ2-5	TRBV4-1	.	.	CASSQDQGNQETQYF	TGCGCCAGCAGCCAAGATCAGGGGAACCAAGAGACCCAGTACTTC
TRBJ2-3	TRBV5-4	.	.	CASSIGGPDTQYF	TGTGCCAGCTCGATTGGGGGGCCAGATACGCAGTATTTT
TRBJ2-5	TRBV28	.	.	CASTVPMGEQYF	TGTGCCAGCACCGTACCGATGGGGGAGCAGTACTTC